Listed below are T cell receptor beta chains from one sample, sequenced in a study of blood T cell repertoires in COVID-19. Produced via immunoSEQ multiplex PCR; TCRdb's table is partial and in-frame only. Of hundreds of thousands of clones detected, around nine tenths appear once; the ten largest clones hold 1.5% to 2%. The source material was PBMCs or T cells enriched from blood (not recorded which). The receptors were sampled from a woman between 50 and 59 years old who had recovered from COVID-19. The conserved cysteine and the conserved F or W are not part of the CDR3 here. A D gene is named only where the DNA matches it firmly.

v_gene	j_gene	d_gene	CDR3aa
TRBV25-1	TRBJ2-1	TRBD1	ASSDPGTGARDEQF
TRBV7-2	TRBJ2-3	TRBD2	ASSSLAGGPDTQY
TRBV4-1	TRBJ1-3	NA	ASSQRTVNSGNTIY
TRBV5-1	TRBJ2-5	TRBD1	ASSLQGWQETQY
TRBV2	TRBJ2-3	TRBD2	ASNQRAGGPGDTQY
TRBV5-4	TRBJ1-6	NA	ASSLDGIGSPLH
TRBV5-1	TRBJ2-1	TRBD2	ASSSSSGPYNEQF
TRBV6-5	TRBJ2-5	NA	ASSYSSGKGSQY
TRBV18	TRBJ2-1	TRBD1	ASSAQQGWYNEQF
TRBV6-5	TRBJ1-1	TRBD1	ASTRQGAAEAF
TRBV11-2	TRBJ1-4	TRBD1	ASSPHQGQGQEKLF
TRBV18	TRBJ2-7	NA	ASSPRSGEQY
TRBV19	TRBJ1-2	TRBD1	ASSVRGPNYGYT
TRBV2	TRBJ2-3	TRBD2	ASRTLAGTDTQY
TRBV18	TRBJ2-1	NA	ASSPDLYNEQF
TRBV4-3	TRBJ2-5	TRBD1	ASSQDTGVETQY
TRBV18	TRBJ1-5	TRBD1	ASSPFGQGQPQH
TRBV6-2/TRBV6-3	TRBJ2-7	NA	ASSYGPYEQY
TRBV30	TRBJ1-5	NA	AWSVQWGNQPQH
TRBV7-2	TRBJ2-7	TRBD2	ASSLGTSASYEQY
TRBV18	TRBJ2-7	NA	ASSPKAQGPEGY
TRBV6-5	TRBJ2-5	NA	ASSPSAGQAETQY
TRBV7-8	TRBJ2-1	TRBD2	ASSLGAGVAQF
TRBV28	TRBJ1-2	NA	ASSSGPTGGYT
TRBV3-1/TRBV3-2	TRBJ2-2	TRBD2	ASSQDPRGLAGGPLGTGELF
TRBV27	TRBJ2-7	NA	ASSLSQRRGYEQY
TRBV27	TRBJ2-4	NA	ASSLDRLVAKNIQY
TRBV5-1	TRBJ1-4	TRBD1	ASSLGQGGGEKLF
TRBV9	TRBJ1-4	NA	ASSVGVGMAEKLF
TRBV30	TRBJ1-2	NA	AWFGFPNYGYT
TRBV2	TRBJ2-7	NA	ASSKEEGRVEQY
TRBV19	TRBJ1-2	NA	ASSMGRIAGYT
TRBV6-5	TRBJ1-2	NA	ASNPGNYGYT
TRBV5-1	TRBJ2-7	NA	ASSPGVGGVYEQY
TRBV7-3	TRBJ2-3	TRBD2	ASSSAGPTDTQY
TRBV7-8	TRBJ2-1	TRBD2	ASSSHRPGLAVLSSYNEQF
TRBV7-2	TRBJ2-7	TRBD1	ASSPVVGQDSYEQY
TRBV6-6	TRBJ1-2	NA	ASSHPDKLYGYT
TRBV18	TRBJ2-5	NA	ASSPPAVRETQY
TRBV18	TRBJ2-1	NA	ASDPGGTGDLREGYNEQF
TRBV6-5	TRBJ1-1	NA	ASSYRAGTEAF
TRBV3-1/TRBV3-2	TRBJ2-5	TRBD1	ASSLREGQGIETQY
TRBV27	TRBJ1-2	TRBD1	ASSLTGDGYT
TRBV2	TRBJ2-7	TRBD2	ASSFAGEAYEQY
TRBV11-2	TRBJ1-3	NA	ASSLGTKGGNTIY
TRBV4-2	TRBJ2-7	NA	ASSPRSGAPGYEQY